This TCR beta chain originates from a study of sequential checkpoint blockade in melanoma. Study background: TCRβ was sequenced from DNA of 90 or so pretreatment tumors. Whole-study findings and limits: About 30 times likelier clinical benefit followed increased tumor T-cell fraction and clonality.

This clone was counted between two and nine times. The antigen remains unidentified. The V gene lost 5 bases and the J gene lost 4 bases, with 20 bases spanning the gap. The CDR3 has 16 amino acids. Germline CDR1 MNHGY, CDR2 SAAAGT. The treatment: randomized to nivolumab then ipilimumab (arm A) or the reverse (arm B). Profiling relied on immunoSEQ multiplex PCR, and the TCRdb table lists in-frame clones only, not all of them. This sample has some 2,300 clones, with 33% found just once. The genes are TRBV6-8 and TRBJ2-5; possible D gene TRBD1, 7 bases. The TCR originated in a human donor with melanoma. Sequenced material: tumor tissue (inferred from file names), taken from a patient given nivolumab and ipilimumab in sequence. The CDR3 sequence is CASSRQLHRGGETQYF. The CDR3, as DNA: TGTGCCAGCAGTCGCCAACTACACAGGGGAGGAGAGACCCAGTACTTC.